The 21 T cell receptor beta chains given below trace back to one sample, sequenced in a study of shared clonotypes between healthy human individuals. Using immunoSEQ multiplex PCR, the repertoire was profiled, and TCRdb retains in-frame clones only, with some absent. The repertoire holds more than 2 million clones, with roughly 95% as singletons. Sequences were obtained from naive CD4+ T cells sorted from blood. Described subset: CD45RA+ positively selected. The source is a man younger than 30 in good health.

This clone came up once. J is TRBJ1-4 and V is TRBV12-1; the D call of TRBD1 is as the table states it, not checked on the DNA. TRBV12-1 is noted as a pseudogene. The CDR3 loop spans 20 amino acids. CDR3 in DNA: TGTGCCAGCAGCTTTGCGAGATGCTTACTACAGGGGCGGATTAATGAAAAACTGTTTTTT. It encodes CASSFARCLLQGRINEKLFF.

In its sample, this clone was seen once. A junction boundary mismatches the germline segment, possibly from a read error. CDR3 in amino acids: CASTALTGGNNQPQHF. The CDR3 bases are TGTGCTAGTACGGCCTTGACGGGGGGCAACAATCAGCCCCAGCATTTT. The rearrangement links TRBV19 to TRBJ1-5, with a possible D match to TRBD1 (6 bases). The CDR3 has 16 residues. Germline values: CDR1 LNHDA, CDR2 SQIVND (reference sequence).

The V gene is TRBV18, the J gene TRBJ1-1, with TRBD1 matching 8 bases. CDR1 KGHSH and CDR2 LQKENI come from the germline V gene. The V segment lost 3 bases and the J segment 7 bases; nucleotides outside the gene matches: 10. This CDR3 comprises 15 residues. CDR3 protein: CASSPGQGGLFEAFF. CDR3 in DNA: TGTGCCAGCTCACCCGGACAGGGCGGCTTGTTTGAAGCTTTCTTT.

The chain is built from TRBV5-8 and TRBJ2-2; 7 nucleotides line up with TRBD1. From germline, CDR1 is SGHTS and CDR2 YDEGEE. The CDR3 contains 16 residues. Unmatched junction bases numbered 8, after V lost 4 bases and J lost 2 bases. CDR3 amino acids: CASSHRDSLNTGELFF. As DNA, the CDR3 is TGTGCCAGCAGCCACAGGGACAGCCTTAACACCGGGGAGCTGTTTTTT.

The chain employs TRBV28 and TRBJ1-1; TRBD1 agrees at 9 bases. Germline V lookup: CDR1 MDHEN, CDR2 SYDVKM. Losses at the gene ends were 5 bases for V and 10 bases for J; bases not matched to a gene: 5. The CDR3 loop spans 12 amino acids. The CDR3 reads CASSNTGGTAFF. The CDR3 DNA sequence: TGTGCCAGCAGTAACACAGGGGGCACAGCTTTCTTT. The full variable domain, completed using reference TRBV28 and TRBJ1-1, is DVKVTQSSRYLVKRTGEKVFLECVQDMDHENMFWYRQDPGLGLRLIYFSYDVKMKEKGDIPEGYSVSREKKERFSLILESASTNQTSMYLCASSNTGGTAFFGQGTRLTVV.

The chain combines TRBV19 with TRBJ2-1; TRBD2 is a possible D gene (6 bases). Deletions cut 9 bases from V and 7 bases from J, with 16 bases between. Germline V gives CDR1 LNHDA, CDR2 SQIVND (reference sequence). The CDR3 runs 13 residues. CDR3 DNA sequence: TGTGCCAGCGAAGATGGGGGGAGGAATGAGCAGTTCTTC. The encoded protein is CASEDGGRNEQFF.

In the case of this clone: This sample also contains other DNA sequences that code for the same CDR3. The chain links TRBV6-6 to TRBJ2-7, with 8 bases identical to TRBD2. CDR1 and CDR2 (germline): MNHNY, SVGAGI (reference sequence). Trimming took 0 bases from V and 1 from J; bases not matched to a gene: 2. This CDR3 spans 15 amino acids. The CDR3 DNA sequence: TGTGCCAGCAGTTACTCTTTAGCGGGATCCTACGAGCAGTACTTC. Protein: CASSYSLAGSYEQYF.

In this sample, this clone turned up once. The rearrangement uses TRBV6-1 and TRBJ1-4; unclear D gene. V lost 3 bases and J lost 0, with 17 bases in between. The CDR3 is made up of 18 amino acids. Germline CDR1 is MNHNS and CDR2 is SASEGT. CDR3 amino acids: CASSEGVLDGATNEKLFF. The CDR3 DNA is TGTGCCAGCAGTGAGGGAGTCCTCGACGGTGCAACTAATGAAAAACTGTTTTTT.

The V call is TRBV27, the J call TRBJ2-7; 9 nucleotides line up with TRBD2. The CDR3 consists of 17 residues. In germline, CDR1 is MNHEY, CDR2 SMNVEV (reference sequence). Germline trimming cut 0 bases from V and 3 bases from J; bases unmatched to any gene: 9. As DNA, the CDR3 is TGTGCCAGCAGTTTATCTCGGACCGGACTAGCGATCTACGAGCAGTACTTC. Translation gives CASSLSRTGLAIYEQYF.

In DNA, the CDR3 is TGTGCCAGTAGTATGGCGGGACCCGCCTACGAGCAGTACTTC. This gives the protein CASSMAGPAYEQYF. The J gene is TRBJ2-7, the V gene TRBV19, with D tentatively TRBD2 (6 bases). The CDR3 totals 14 residues. V lost 3 bases and J 2 bases, leaving 11 bases between the germline ends. The germline V gene encodes CDR1 LNHDA and CDR2 SQIVND (reference sequence).

This rearrangement joins TRBV7-3 to TRBJ2-2; 8 positions agree with TRBD2. Trimming took 5 bases from V and 5 from J; bases not matched to a gene: 13. The CDR3 contains 17 residues. Per germline, CDR1 SGHTA and CDR2 FQGTGA. Here the CDR3 DNA reads TGTGCCAGCAGCCCAAAAAGGGGTAGCGGGGCTACCGGGGAGCTGTTTTTT. Its translation: CASSPKRGSGATGELFF.

This clone was seen more than once but under ten times. The chain is built from TRBV7-9 and TRBJ2-2; 11 positions agree with TRBD1. Unmatched junction bases numbered 5, after V lost 4 bases and J lost 7 bases. The CDR3 spans 15 residues. CDR1 is SEHNR and CDR2 is FQNEAQ in the germline V gene (reference sequence). In DNA form, the CDR3 reads TGTGCCAGCAGCTCCCGGACAGGGGGCTTCGGGGAGCTGTTTTTT. Translated: CASSSRTGGFGELFF.

This clone was observed once. The rearrangement joins TRBV25-1 to TRBJ1-4; perhaps TRBD1 as D (5 bases). Trimming cost V 6 bases and J 4 bases, with 15 bases left between them. Germline CDR1 and CDR2: MGHDK and SYGVNS. The CDR3 is 15 amino acids. The CDR3 DNA sequence: TGTGCCAGCAGGAGCCGGGACCGACGTAATGAAAAACTGTTTTTT. The encoded protein is CASRSRDRRNEKLFF.

V gene TRBV7-9 combines with J gene TRBJ2-2; perhaps TRBD2 as D (5 bases). Germline V lookup: CDR1 SEHNR, CDR2 FQNEAQ (reference sequence). This CDR3 has 17 residues. V was trimmed by 1 base and J by 6 bases, leaving 18 bases between them. The CDR3 is CASSLGLGMVESGELFF. The CDR3 bases are TGTGCCAGCAGCTTAGGGCTCGGGATGGTCGAGTCCGGGGAGCTGTTTTTT.

Worth noting for this clone: Distinct nucleotide sequences in the sample also encode this CDR3. This sequence joins TRBV28 and TRBJ1-1; tentatively, D is TRBD1 (5 bases). This CDR3 contains 13 residues. Germline V gives CDR1 MDHEN, CDR2 SYDVKM. Trimming took off 2 bases at V and 5 bases at J, with 9 bases between the two ends. The DNA of the CDR3 is TGTGCCAGCAGTTTACGCAGGGCAACTGAAGCTTTCTTT. Residues: CASSLRRATEAFF.

This clone was seen only once. The rearrangement joins TRBV28 to TRBJ1-5; D is undetermined. V lost 7 bases to trimming and J lost 9 bases, with 10 bases between them. Germline values: CDR1 MDHEN, CDR2 SYDVKM. CDR3 length: 11 amino acids. CDR3 sequence reads: CASTSRPPQHF. The DNA of the CDR3 is TGTGCCAGCACTTCTAGACCGCCCCAGCATTTT.

The CDR3 is CASSPGLAVDEQFF. CDR3 DNA: TGTGCCAGCAGCCCCGGACTAGCTGTGGATGAGCAGTTCTTC. The chain employs TRBV7-2 and TRBJ2-1; TRBD2 matches 8 bases. V lost 5 bases to trimming and J lost 8 bases; unmatched junction nucleotides: 8. From germline, CDR1 is SGHTA and CDR2 FQGNSA. The CDR3 is made up of 14 amino acids.

V and J are TRBV10-1 and TRBJ2-5, with 9 bases lining up with TRBD1. V dropped 2 bases and J dropped 2; count of bases not matched to a gene: 6. The CDR3 loop spans 16 amino acids. Germline V gene data show CDR1 as WNHNN and CDR2 as SYGVQD (reference sequence). The CDR3 spells CASSEKQGALQETQYF. In DNA, the CDR3 is TGCGCCAGCAGTGAGAAACAGGGGGCCCTACAAGAGACCCAGTACTTC.

This chain uses TRBV12-1 with TRBJ2-7; the table assigns TRBD2, which was not confirmed against the DNA. TRBV12-1 corresponds to a pseudogene. CDR3 length: 18 residues. CDR3 DNA sequence: TGTGCCAGCAGCTTTGGGTTGAAGACGGGAGGAAACCCCTACGAGCAGTACTTC. Translated: CASSFGLKTGGNPYEQYF.

The V call is TRBV10-3, the J call TRBJ2-3; 10 bases are shared with TRBD1. The germline CDR1 and CDR2 sequences are ENHRY and SYGVKD. V lost 6 bases to trimming and J lost 1 base; unmatched junction nucleotides: 13. The CDR3 runs to 18 residues. As DNA, the CDR3 is TGTGCCATCAGGACCGGGACAGGGGTGGCCAAGGGCACAGATACGCAGTATTTT. Protein: CAIRTGTGVAKGTDTQYF.

The V gene is TRBV19, the J gene TRBJ2-7; TRBD1 matches at 10 bases. This CDR3 comprises 17 residues. V shed 0 bases, J shed 2 bases, and the junction held 7 bases outside the gene matches. Per germline, CDR1 LNHDA and CDR2 SQIVND (reference sequence). DNA of the CDR3: TGTGCCAGTAGTATAGATATGGGACAGGGGTCCCCCTACGAGCAGTACTTC. Translating it yields CASSIDMGQGSPYEQYF.